Each of the 21 T cell receptor beta chains below was sequenced from the same sample in a study of T cell responses to AZD1222 COVID-19 vaccine. Method: immunoSEQ multiplex PCR; TCRdb's copy keeps in-frame clones and lacks some. The sample includes about 55,000 clones, about 88% of them seen just once. The sample here was peripheral blood, taken on day 0 of AZD1222 vaccination. Source of these receptors: an adult in good health.

This clone was observed a few times. The J gene is TRBJ2-7, the V gene TRBV11-3, with D unclear. Trimming cost V 1 base and J 0 bases, with 7 bases left between them. This CDR3 region has 14 residues. Germline assignment: CDR1 SGHNT and CDR2 YENEEA. The CDR3 nucleotides are TGTGCCAGCAGCTTAGCGGCTACCTCCTACGAGCAGTACTTC. It specifies CASSLAATSYEQYF.

This chain uses TRBV7-8 with TRBJ2-5, with D possibly being TRBD1 or TRBD2 (5 bases each). V gave up 4 bases and J gave up 1 base, with 16 bases separating them. The CDR3 spans 16 residues. Germline V gene data show CDR1 as SGHVS and CDR2 as FQNEAQ. CDR3 in amino acids: CASSSGTVYSQETQYF. The CDR3 nucleotides are TGTGCCAGCAGCTCCGGGACCGTGTACAGCCAAGAGACCCAGTACTTC.

The V call is TRBV6-2 or TRBV6-3, the J call TRBJ2-2, with 10 bases lining up with TRBD2. CDR3 length equals 18 residues. V gave up 0 bases and J gave up 0 bases; unmatched junction bases: 4. From germline, CDR1 is MNHEY and CDR2 SVGEGT. The CDR3 spells CASSYSVTSGTNTGELFF. The CDR3 coding sequence is TGTGCCAGCAGTTACTCGGTAACTAGCGGGACGAACACCGGGGAGCTGTTTTTT.

CDR3 residues: CAGAGRSSYEQYF. The CDR3, as DNA: TGTGCCGGGGCTGGGCGGAGCTCCTACGAGCAGTACTTC. J is TRBJ2-7 and V is TRBV7-9, with D perhaps matching TRBD1 (5 bases). CDR1 and CDR2 (germline): SEHNR, FQNEAQ (reference sequence). Trimming took 11 bases from V and 0 from J, leaving 14 bases between them. CDR3 length: 13 amino acids.

The chain carries TRBV30 and TRBJ2-3; possible D gene TRBD2, 6 bases. CDR3 length equals 15 residues. Germline CDR1 is GTSNPN and CDR2 is SVGIG (reference sequence). V shed 5 bases and J shed 5 bases, with 20 bases lying between them. CDR3 region: CAWAERRAGGDTQYF. CDR3 sequence (DNA): TGTGCCTGGGCTGAAAGGAGGGCCGGGGGAGATACGCAGTATTTT.

The chain couples TRBV5-5 to TRBJ2-7; D is undetermined. With 3 bases removed from V and 2 bases from J, the gap between germline ends came to 15 bases. CDR3 length equals 15 residues. The germline gives CDR1 SGHKS, CDR2 YYEKEE (reference sequence). The CDR3 sequence is CASSSSLSLAYEQYF. CDR3 nucleotide sequence: TGTGCCAGCAGCTCCTCACTTTCACTTGCCTACGAGCAGTACTTC.

The chain couples TRBV5-1 to TRBJ1-1, with 8 bases that match TRBD1. Germline loops: CDR1 SGHRS, CDR2 YFSETQ. The CDR3 is 13 residues long. Trimming took 4 bases from V and 7 from J; bases not matched to a gene: 6. The CDR3 DNA reads TGCGCCAGCAGCCCGGACAGGGTGGATGAAGCTTTCTTT. Translated, it gives CASSPDRVDEAFF.

J is TRBJ2-7 and V is TRBV7-8; D gene ambiguous. CDR1 is SGHVS and CDR2 is FQNEAQ in the germline V gene. V was clipped by 5 bases and J by 3 bases, with 5 bases between them. This CDR3 has 11 amino acids. The CDR3 bases are TGTGCCAGCAGCCCAGGCTACGAGCAGTACTTC. The encoded protein is CASSPGYEQYF.

This clone was seen only a few times. This chain connects TRBV11-2 to TRBJ2-7; TRBD2 matches 8 bases. This CDR3 contains 16 residues. After removal of 1 base from V and 3 bases from J, the junction contained 8 bases not matched to a gene. CDR1 is SGHAT and CDR2 is FQNNGV in the germline V gene. CDR3 in amino acids: CASSLAVGGAGYEQYF. For the CDR3, the DNA is TGTGCCAGCAGCTTAGCGGTCGGGGGGGCTGGCTACGAGCAGTACTTC.

This clone was counted a single time. The chain has TRBV6-2 or TRBV6-3 and TRBJ1-2; D is possibly TRBD1 (5 bases). Trimming pared 0 bases from V and 1 base from J, leaving 24 bases between. The CDR3 runs to 20 residues. The germline gives CDR1 MNHEY, CDR2 SVGEGT. The CDR3 reads CASSYSAGTRRMGLNYGYTF. DNA for the CDR3: TGTGCCAGCAGTTACTCGGCAGGGACCCGCCGTATGGGGCTTAACTATGGCTACACCTTC.

This chain uses TRBV6-6 with TRBJ2-3; possible D gene TRBD2, 5 bases. Trimming removed 5 bases at V and 1 base at J, with 7 bases between. This CDR3 contains 13 residues. Germline CDR1 is MNHNY and CDR2 is SVGAGI (reference sequence). CDR3: CASSLGGTDTQYF. For the CDR3, the DNA is TGTGCCAGCAGTCTCGGGGGCACAGATACGCAGTATTTT.

This clone has just one count. This sequence joins TRBV27 and TRBJ2-5; TRBD1 agrees at 8 bases. CDR1 and CDR2 from the germline V gene are MNHEY and SMNVEV (reference sequence). Trimming cost V 5 bases and J 2 bases; bases outside gene matches: 19. The CDR3 extends over 19 amino acids. The CDR3 bases are TGTGCCAGCAGTCCCTCGTATTTTACAGGGGGGAACTCACAAGAGACCCAGTACTTC. Protein sequence: CASSPSYFTGGNSQETQYF.

The chain uses TRBV9 and TRBJ2-7; 8 bases align to TRBD2. V shed 2 bases, J shed 3 bases, and the junction held 10 bases outside the gene matches. The germline V gene encodes CDR1 SGDLS and CDR2 YYNGEE. There are 16 residues in the CDR3. CDR3 nucleotide sequence: TGTGCCAGCAGCGTCGACACCGGGACTAGTGGCTACGAGCAGTACTTC. It encodes CASSVDTGTSGYEQYF.

The chain combines TRBV9 with TRBJ2-1; D ambiguous. The CDR3 sequence is 13 residues long. Trimming shortened V by 2 bases and J by 5 bases, and 8 bases separated the two germline ends. Germline CDR1 SGDLS, CDR2 YYNGEE. CDR3 coding DNA: TGTGCCAGCAGCGTTGACTGGGACAATGAGCAGTTCTTC. Amino acids: CASSVDWDNEQFF. Full variable domain (remainder filled in from reference TRBV9 and TRBJ2-1): DSGVTQTPKHLITATGQRVTLRCSPRSGDLSVYWYQQSLDQGLQFLIQYYNGEERAKGNILERFSAQQFPDLHSELNLSSLELGDSALYFCASSVDWDNEQFFGPGTRLTVL.

The rearrangement uses TRBV6-5 and TRBJ2-7; TRBD1 matches 10 bases. The trim removed 4 bases at V and 2 bases at J, leaving 5 bases unmatched. Germline-derived CDR1 and CDR2 are MNHEY and SVGAGI. This CDR3 is 15 amino acids long. The CDR3 coding sequence is TGTGCCAGCAGTTCATCCGGGACAGGGGCCTACGAGCAGTACTTC. Protein product: CASSSSGTGAYEQYF.

This clone was found once. CDR3 amino acids: CASSFGARMNTEAFF. CDR3 nucleotide sequence: TGTGCCAGCAGCTTCGGTGCGAGAATGAACACTGAAGCTTTCTTT. This chain uses TRBV5-4 with TRBJ1-1; D remains ambiguous. Germline loops: CDR1 SGHNT, CDR2 YYREEE (reference sequence). The CDR3 consists of 15 residues. V lost 2 bases and J lost 0, with 11 bases in between.

Here the CDR3 reads CASTPKTDSSYGYTF. Here the CDR3 DNA reads TGTGCCAGTACCCCGAAAACAGATAGCAGCTATGGCTACACCTTC. The chain is built from TRBV19 and TRBJ1-2; unclear D gene. V lost 7 bases and J lost 4, with 19 bases in between. The CDR3 is 15 amino acids. Germline V gene data show CDR1 as LNHDA and CDR2 as SQIVND (reference sequence).

The rearrangement links TRBV12-3 or TRBV12-4 to TRBJ2-7, with D perhaps matching TRBD2 (6 bases). Trimming took 6 bases from V and 3 from J, leaving 12 bases between them. The CDR3 is 13 amino acids. Written as DNA, the CDR3 is TGTGCCAGCAGGAGCACTAGCCTCTACGAGCAGTACTTC. As protein: CASRSTSLYEQYF.

The rearrangement links TRBV18 to TRBJ2-7; the D is unclear. This CDR3 region has 13 residues. The germline V gene encodes CDR1 KGHSH and CDR2 LQKENI. V lost 3 bases and J 0 bases, leaving 6 bases between the germline ends. In nucleotides, the CDR3 is TGTGCCAGCTCACCGCGCAGCTCCTACGAGCAGTACTTC. Its translation is CASSPRSSYEQYF.

The chain combines TRBV18 with TRBJ1-2; 8 bases map to TRBD1. The CDR3 has 16 amino acids. Germline CDR1 KGHSH, CDR2 LQKENI. V dropped 2 bases and J dropped 7; count of bases not matched to a gene: 12. CDR3 in DNA: TGTGCCAGCTCACCATCTCCGGACAGGGAGTCTCGTGGCTACACCTTC. Its translation is CASSPSPDRESRGYTF.

The chain couples TRBV11-3 to TRBJ1-6; unclear D gene. The V gene lost 0 bases and the J gene lost 10 bases, with 7 bases spanning the gap. The CDR3 contains 13 residues. Germline V lookup: CDR1 SGHNT, CDR2 YENEEA. The CDR3 region has the DNA TGTGCCAGCAGCTTAGATCTTGGCTCACCCCTCCACTTT. This gives the protein CASSLDLGSPLHF.